These T cell receptor beta chains were read from a single sample in a study of spatial heterogeneity in lung cancer. From the 5' RACE reads, TCRdb called clonotypes with MiXCR, one entry per CDR3 protein. The repertoire includes around 40,000 distinct CDR3 sequences, roughly 7.8% of them detected once, and roughly 9.9% sits in the top ten. Sequences were derived from PBMCs, sampled at follow-up. The receptor source for this set is a male donor with early-stage non-small cell lung cancer. CDR3s include the opening cysteine and the closing phenylalanine or tryptophan. A D gene is named only where the DNA matches it firmly. The listing skips clone size in some rows; elsewhere it reads once, few, many or a size class.

>TRBV2|TRBJ2-7|TRBD1|many
TGTGCCAGCAGTCTACAGGGGGACGACTACGAGCAGTACTTC
CASSLQGDDYEQYF
>TRBV19|TRBJ2-1|-|-
TGTGCCAGTAGTAAGGGGCTAGCGATGAATGAGCAGTTCTTC
CASSKGLAMNEQFF
>TRBV9|TRBJ2-4|-|many
TGTGCCAGCAGCGTAGGATCAACAGGGCTTCAGTACTTC
CASSVGSTGLQYF
>TRBV2|TRBJ2-2|TRBD2|many
TGTGCCAGCAACCCCTCCGCCAGCGGGGACACCGGGGAGCTGTTTTTT
CASNPSASGDTGELFF
>TRBV2|TRBJ1-1|-|many
TGTGCCAGCAGTTCAACAGGTTTAGGGCGGACTGAAGCTTTCTTT
CASSSTGLGRTEAFF
>TRBV7-9|TRBJ2-3|-|many
TGTGCCAGCAGCCCCTCCCGGAGGGCAGATACGCAGTATTTT
CASSPSRRADTQYF
>TRBV30|TRBJ1-1|-|many
TGTGCCTGGAGTGTAGAAGGAACAGGGCCGACTGAAGCTTTCTTT
CAWSVEGTGPTEAFF
>TRBV19|TRBJ1-2|-|many
TGTGCCAGTAGTATCTGGGACAATTTCCCCTATGGCTACACCTTC
CASSIWDNFPYGYTF
>TRBV20-1|TRBJ2-5|TRBD2|many
TGCAGTGCGATTATGCCGGGACTAGCAGATGAAGAGACCCAGTACTTC
CSAIMPGLADEETQYF
>TRBV2|TRBJ2-7|TRBD1|many
TGTGCCAGCAGTGGGGTAGGGACAGGCGGTCCAGAGCAGTACTTC
CASSGVGTGGPEQYF
>TRBV19|TRBJ1-2|-|many
TGTGCCAGTAGTACCATAATGGCCGGCTTAGGCAACTATGGCTACACCTTC
CASSTIMAGLGNYGYTF
>TRBV5-1|TRBJ2-5|-|-
TGCGCCAGCAGCCTCGGACAGTACCAAGAGACCCAGTACTTC
CASSLGQYQETQYF
>TRBV29-1|TRBJ1-2|-|many
TGCAGCGTTGTCGGGGAAGCTACCAACTATGGCTACACCTTC
CSVVGEATNYGYTF
>TRBV6-1|TRBJ2-3|-|many
TGTGCCAGCAGTGGCATAACCGGGCTCCGGCCAGATACGCAGTATTTT
CASSGITGLRPDTQYF
>TRBV12-3/TRBV12-4|TRBJ2-3|TRBD2|many
TGTGCCAGCAGTATCTATAGCGGGGGCGGCACAGATACGCAGTATTTT
CASSIYSGGGTDTQYF
>TRBV20-1|TRBJ2-1|TRBD2|many
TGCAGTGCTAGAGATCAGGGACTAGCGGTAGAGCAGTTCTTC
CSARDQGLAVEQFF
>TRBV3-1|TRBJ2-5|-|many
TGTGCCAGCAGCCAAGCACGACCCGAAGAGACCCAGTACTTC
CASSQARPEETQYF
>TRBV7-6|TRBJ1-5|-|few
TGTGCCAGCAGCCCACCGCGGGGGAGGGTTGTGGGGAACAATCAGCCCCAGCATTTT
CASSPPRGRVVGNNQPQHF
>TRBV18|TRBJ2-5|-|-
TGTGCCAGCTCACCATCCCCGTGGGAGACCCAGTACTTC
CASSPSPWETQYF
>TRBV13|TRBJ2-3|TRBD1|many
TGTGCCATTCGACAGGGGGCAGCAGATACGCAGTATTTT
CAIRQGAADTQYF
>TRBV6-5|TRBJ2-2|TRBD1|few
TGTGCCAGCAGAACCAATCAGGGGGCTGGCCACACCGGGGAGCTGTTTTTT
CASRTNQGAGHTGELFF
>TRBV7-9|TRBJ2-1|TRBD2|-
TGTGCCAGCAGCATGGGACTAGCGGGGGGGAGCTCCTACAATGAGCAGTTCTTC
CASSMGLAGGSSYNEQFF
>TRBV7-9|TRBJ2-3|-|many
TGTGCCAGCAGCTACTATTATGGGGATACGCAGTATTTT
CASSYYYGDTQYF